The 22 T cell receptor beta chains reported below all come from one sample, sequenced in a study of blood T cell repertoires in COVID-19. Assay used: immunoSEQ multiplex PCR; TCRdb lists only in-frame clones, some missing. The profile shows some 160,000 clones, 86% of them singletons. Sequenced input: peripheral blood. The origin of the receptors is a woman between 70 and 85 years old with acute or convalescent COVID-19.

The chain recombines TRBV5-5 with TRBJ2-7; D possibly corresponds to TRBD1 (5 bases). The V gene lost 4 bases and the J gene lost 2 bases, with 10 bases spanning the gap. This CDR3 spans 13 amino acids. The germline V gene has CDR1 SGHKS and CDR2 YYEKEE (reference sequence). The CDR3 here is CASSHGHTYEQYF. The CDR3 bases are TGTGCCAGCAGCCACGGACATACCTACGAGCAGTACTTC.

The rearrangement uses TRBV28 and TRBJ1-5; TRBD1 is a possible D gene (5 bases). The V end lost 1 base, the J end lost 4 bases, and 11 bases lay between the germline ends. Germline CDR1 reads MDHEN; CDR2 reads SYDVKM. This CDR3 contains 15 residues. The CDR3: CASSLSRQSNQPQHF. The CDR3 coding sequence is TGTGCCAGCAGTTTATCAAGACAGTCTAATCAGCCCCAGCATTTT.

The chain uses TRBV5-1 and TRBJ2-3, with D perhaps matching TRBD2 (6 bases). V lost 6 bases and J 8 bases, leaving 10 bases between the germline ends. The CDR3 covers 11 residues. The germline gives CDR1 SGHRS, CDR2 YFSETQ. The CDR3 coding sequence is TGCGCCAGCACGGGGGAAGGTACGCAGTATTTT. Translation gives CASTGEGTQYF.

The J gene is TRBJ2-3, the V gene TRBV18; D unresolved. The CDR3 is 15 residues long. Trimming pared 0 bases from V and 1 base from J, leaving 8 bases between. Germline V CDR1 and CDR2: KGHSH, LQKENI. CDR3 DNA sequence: TGTGCCAGCTCACCACCCTCACTCGGCACAGATACGCAGTATTTT. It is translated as CASSPPSLGTDTQYF.

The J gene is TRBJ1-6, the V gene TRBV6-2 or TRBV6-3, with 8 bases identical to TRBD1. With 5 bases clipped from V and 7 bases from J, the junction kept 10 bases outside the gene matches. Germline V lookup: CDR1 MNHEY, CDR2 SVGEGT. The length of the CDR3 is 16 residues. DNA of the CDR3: TGTGCCAGCAGTATATACAGGGGGAGAACGAATTCACCCCTCCACTTT. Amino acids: CASSIYRGRTNSPLHF.

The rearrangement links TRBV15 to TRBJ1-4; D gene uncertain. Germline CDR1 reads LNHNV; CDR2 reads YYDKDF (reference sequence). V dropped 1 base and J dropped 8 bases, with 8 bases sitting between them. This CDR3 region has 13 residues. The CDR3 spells CATSRAPEEKLFF. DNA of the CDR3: TGTGCCACCAGCAGAGCCCCGGAGGAAAAACTGTTTTTT. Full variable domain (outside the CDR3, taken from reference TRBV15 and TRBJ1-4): DAMVIQNPRYQVTQFGKPVTLSCSQTLNHNVMYWYQQKSSQAPKLLFHYYDKDFNNEADTPDNFQSRRPNTSFCFLDIRSPGLGDTAMYLCATSRAPEEKLFFGSGTQLSVL.

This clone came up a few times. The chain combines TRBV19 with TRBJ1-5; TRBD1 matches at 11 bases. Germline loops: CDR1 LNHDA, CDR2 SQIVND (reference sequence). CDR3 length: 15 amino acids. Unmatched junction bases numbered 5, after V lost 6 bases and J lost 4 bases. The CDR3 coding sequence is TGTGCCAGTAGCGGGGACAGGGGGAGAAATCAGCCCCAGCATTTT. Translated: CASSGDRGRNQPQHF.

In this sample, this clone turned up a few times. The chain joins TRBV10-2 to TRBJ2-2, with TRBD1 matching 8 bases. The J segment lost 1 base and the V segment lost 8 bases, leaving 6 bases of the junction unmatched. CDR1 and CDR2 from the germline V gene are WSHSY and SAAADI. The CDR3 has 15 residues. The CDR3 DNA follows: TGCGCCAGCGGCAGGGGGCTTGGGAACACCGGGGAGCTGTTTTTT. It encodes CASGRGLGNTGELFF.

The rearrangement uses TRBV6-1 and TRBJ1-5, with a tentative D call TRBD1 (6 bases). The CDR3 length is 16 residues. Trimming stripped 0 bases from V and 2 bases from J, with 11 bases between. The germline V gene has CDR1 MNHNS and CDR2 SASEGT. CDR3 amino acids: CASSEALRQGNQPQHF. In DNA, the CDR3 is TGTGCCAGCAGTGAAGCCCTCAGACAGGGCAATCAGCCCCAGCATTTT.

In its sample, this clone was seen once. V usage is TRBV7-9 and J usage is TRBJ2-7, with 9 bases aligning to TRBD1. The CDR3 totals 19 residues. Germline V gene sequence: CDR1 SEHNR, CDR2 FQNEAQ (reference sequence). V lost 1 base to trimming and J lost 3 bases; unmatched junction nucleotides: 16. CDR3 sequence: CASSLGSGTGRVGYYEQYF. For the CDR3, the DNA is TGTGCCAGCAGCTTAGGCTCCGGGACAGGGCGTGTTGGGTACTACGAGCAGTACTTC.

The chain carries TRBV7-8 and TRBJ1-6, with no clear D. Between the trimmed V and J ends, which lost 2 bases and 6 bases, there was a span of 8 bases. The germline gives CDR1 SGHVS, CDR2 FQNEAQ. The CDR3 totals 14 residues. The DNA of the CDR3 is TGTGCCAGCAGCTTATCCCCCGGTAATTCACCCCTCCACTTT. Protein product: CASSLSPGNSPLHF.

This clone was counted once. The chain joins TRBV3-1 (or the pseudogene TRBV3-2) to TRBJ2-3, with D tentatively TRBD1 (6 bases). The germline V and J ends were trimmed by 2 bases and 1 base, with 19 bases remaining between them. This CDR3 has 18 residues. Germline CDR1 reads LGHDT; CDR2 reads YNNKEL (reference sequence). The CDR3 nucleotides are TGTGCCAGCAGCCAATTGGGGGCATCCCGGCGCGGCACAGATACGCAGTATTTT. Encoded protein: CASSQLGASRRGTDTQYF.

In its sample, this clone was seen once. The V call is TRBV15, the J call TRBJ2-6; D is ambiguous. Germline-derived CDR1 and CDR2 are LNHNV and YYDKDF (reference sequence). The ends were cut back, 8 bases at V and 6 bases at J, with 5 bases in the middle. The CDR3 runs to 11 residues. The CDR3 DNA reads TGTGCCACCGGAGAGGCCAACGTCCTGACTTTC. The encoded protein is CATGEANVLTF.

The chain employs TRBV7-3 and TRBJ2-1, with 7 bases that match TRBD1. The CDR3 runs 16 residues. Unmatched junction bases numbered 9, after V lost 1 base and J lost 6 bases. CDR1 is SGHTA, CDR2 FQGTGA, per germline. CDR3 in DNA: TGTGCCAGCAGCTTAAATATACGGGCAGGGGGCAATGAGCAGTTCTTC. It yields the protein CASSLNIRAGGNEQFF.

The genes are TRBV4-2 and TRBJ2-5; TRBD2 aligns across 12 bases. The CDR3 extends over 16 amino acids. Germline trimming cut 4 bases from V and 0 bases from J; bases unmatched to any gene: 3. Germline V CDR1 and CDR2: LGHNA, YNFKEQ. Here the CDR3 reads CASSRRTSGNQETQYF. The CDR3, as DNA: TGTGCCAGCAGCCGAAGGACTAGCGGGAACCAAGAGACCCAGTACTTC.

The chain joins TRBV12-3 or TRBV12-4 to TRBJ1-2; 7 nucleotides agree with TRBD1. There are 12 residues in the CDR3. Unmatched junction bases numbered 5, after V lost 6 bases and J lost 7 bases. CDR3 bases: TGTGCCAGCAGCCGACAGGGTGGTGGCTACACCTTC. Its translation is CASSRQGGGYTF.

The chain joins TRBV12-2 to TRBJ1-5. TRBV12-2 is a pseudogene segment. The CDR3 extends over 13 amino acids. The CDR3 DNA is TGTGCAAGTCGCCAACCTAGACCTCAGCCCCAGCATTTT. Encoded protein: CASRQPRPQPQHF.

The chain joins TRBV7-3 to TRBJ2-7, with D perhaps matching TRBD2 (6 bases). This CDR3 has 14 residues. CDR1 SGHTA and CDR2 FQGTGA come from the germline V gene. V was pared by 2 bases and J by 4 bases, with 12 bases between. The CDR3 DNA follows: TGTGCCAGCAGCTTAGGGGGAGGACTGTACGAGCAGTACTTC. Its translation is CASSLGGGLYEQYF.

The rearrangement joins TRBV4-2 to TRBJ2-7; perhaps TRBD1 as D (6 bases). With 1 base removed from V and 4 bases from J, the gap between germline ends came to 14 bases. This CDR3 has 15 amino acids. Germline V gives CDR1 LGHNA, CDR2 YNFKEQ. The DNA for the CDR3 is TGTGCCAGCAGCCAAGTTTGGCAGGGGCGGTACGAGCAGTACTTC. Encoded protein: CASSQVWQGRYEQYF.

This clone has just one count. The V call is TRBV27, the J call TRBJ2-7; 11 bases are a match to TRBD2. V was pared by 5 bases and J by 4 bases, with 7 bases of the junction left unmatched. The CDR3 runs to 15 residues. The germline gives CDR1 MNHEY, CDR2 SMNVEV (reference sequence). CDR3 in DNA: TGTGCCAGCAGTCCAGGGACTAGCGGACGGTACGAGCAGTACTTC. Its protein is CASSPGTSGRYEQYF.

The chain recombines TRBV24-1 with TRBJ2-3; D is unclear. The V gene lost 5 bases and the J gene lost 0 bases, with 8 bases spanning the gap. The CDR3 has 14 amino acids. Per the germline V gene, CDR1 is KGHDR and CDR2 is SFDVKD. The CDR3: CATSGPVSTDTQYF. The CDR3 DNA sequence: TGTGCCACCAGTGGCCCAGTGAGCACAGATACGCAGTATTTT.

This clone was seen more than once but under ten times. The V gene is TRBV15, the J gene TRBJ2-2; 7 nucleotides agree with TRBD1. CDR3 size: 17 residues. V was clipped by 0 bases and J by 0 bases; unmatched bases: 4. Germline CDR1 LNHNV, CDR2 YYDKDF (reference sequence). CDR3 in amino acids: CATSRDRGTANTGELFF. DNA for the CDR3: TGTGCCACCAGCAGAGATAGGGGGACAGCGAACACCGGGGAGCTGTTTTTT.